This TCR beta chain was sequenced for a study of T cell responses to AZD1222 COVID-19 vaccine. Profiled with immunoSEQ multiplex PCR; TCRdb holds only in-frame clones, not every one. The sample lists roughly 44,000 clones, over 80% occurring once. This TCR was sampled from an adult in good health. This sample comprised peripheral blood, obtained on day 0 of AZD1222 vaccination.

The DNA of the CDR3 is TGCGCCAGCAGACAAGCAGGAAATTCCTACTATGGCTACACCTTC. Protein sequence: CASRQAGNSYYGYTF. The V gene is TRBV5-1, the J gene TRBJ1-2; D remains unclear. Germline V gene data show CDR1 as SGHRS and CDR2 as YFSETQ. V shed 5 bases and J shed 3 bases, with 17 bases lying between them. The CDR3 spans 15 residues.